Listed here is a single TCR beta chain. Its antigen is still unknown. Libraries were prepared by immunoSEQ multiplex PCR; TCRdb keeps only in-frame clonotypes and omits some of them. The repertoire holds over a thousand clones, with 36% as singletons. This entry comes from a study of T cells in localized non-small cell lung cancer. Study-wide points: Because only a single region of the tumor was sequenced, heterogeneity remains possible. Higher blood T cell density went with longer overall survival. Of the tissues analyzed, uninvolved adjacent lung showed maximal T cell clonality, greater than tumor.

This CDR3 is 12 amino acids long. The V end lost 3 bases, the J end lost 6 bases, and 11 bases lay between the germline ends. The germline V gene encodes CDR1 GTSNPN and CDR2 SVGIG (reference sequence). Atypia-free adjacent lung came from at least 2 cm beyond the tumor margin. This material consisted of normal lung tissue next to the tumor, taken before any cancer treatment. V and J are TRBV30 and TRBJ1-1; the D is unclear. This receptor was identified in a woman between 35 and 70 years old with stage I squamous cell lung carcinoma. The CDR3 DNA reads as TGTGCCTGGAGCCCTATAATCTCTGAAGCTTTCTTT. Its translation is CAWSPIISEAFF.